The entry below describes one T cell receptor (beta chain). Built from TCR beta cDNA, the libraries had unique molecular identifiers in them. When 1 to 10 million T cells were used, they gave some 540,000 cDNA molecules. TCRdb called the PCR reads again in MiXCR, with one record for every CDR3 protein. The table has approximately 160,000 distinct CDR3 sequences, over 25% seen once. This record belongs to a study of post-analysis software for immune sequencing data. The receptor was isolated from a girl aged 5-17 years with multiple sclerosis. The sequencing sample was made of blood.

Written as DNA, the CDR3 is TGTGCCAGCAGTGAACCTAACACTGAAGCTTTCTTT. Protein product: CASSEPNTEAFF. The V gene is TRBV25-1, the J gene TRBJ1-1; D is unclear. CDR3 length: 12 amino acids. CDR1 and CDR2 (germline): MGHDK, SYGVNS. The ends were cut back, 2 bases at V and 2 bases at J, with 3 bases in the middle.